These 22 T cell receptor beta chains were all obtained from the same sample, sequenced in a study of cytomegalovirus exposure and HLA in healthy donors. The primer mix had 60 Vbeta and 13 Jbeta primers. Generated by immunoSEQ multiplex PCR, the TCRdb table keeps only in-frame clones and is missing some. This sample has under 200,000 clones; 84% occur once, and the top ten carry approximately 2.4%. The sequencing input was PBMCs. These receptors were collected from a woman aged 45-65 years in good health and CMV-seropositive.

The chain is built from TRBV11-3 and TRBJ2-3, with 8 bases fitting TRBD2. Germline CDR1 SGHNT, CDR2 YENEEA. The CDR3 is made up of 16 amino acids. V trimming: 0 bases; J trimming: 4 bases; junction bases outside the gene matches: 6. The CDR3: CASSLDTGGPSDTQYF. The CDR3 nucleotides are TGTGCCAGCAGCTTAGATACGGGGGGGCCCTCAGATACGCAGTATTTT.

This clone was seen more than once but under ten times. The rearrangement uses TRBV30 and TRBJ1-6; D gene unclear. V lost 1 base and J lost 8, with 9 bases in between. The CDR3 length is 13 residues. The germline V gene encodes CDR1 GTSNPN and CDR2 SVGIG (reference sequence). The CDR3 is CAWSGGIDSPLHF. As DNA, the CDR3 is TGTGCCTGGAGTGGCGGAATTGATTCACCCCTCCACTTT.

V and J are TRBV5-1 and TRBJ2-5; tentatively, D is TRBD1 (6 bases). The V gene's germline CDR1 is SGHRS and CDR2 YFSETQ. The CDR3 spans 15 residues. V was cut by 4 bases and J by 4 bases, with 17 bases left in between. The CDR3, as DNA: TGCGCCAGCAGCCGGATCCCAGGGGCGGGAGAGACCCAGTACTTC. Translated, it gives CASSRIPGAGETQYF.

The CDR3 DNA sequence: TGCGCCAGCAGCTGGGACTCCACCTACGAGCAGTACTTC. Translation: CASSWDSTYEQYF. The chain links TRBV5-1 to TRBJ2-7; the D gene is possibly TRBD2 (6 bases). The length of the CDR3 is 13 residues. Germline values: CDR1 SGHRS, CDR2 YFSETQ. Trimming left V 3 bases short and J 2 bases short, with 9 bases between.

The chain's CDR3 is CASSHRGQGAYEQYF. The CDR3 DNA is TGTGCCAGCAGCCACCGGGGACAGGGGGCCTACGAGCAGTACTTC. This sequence joins TRBV5-4 and TRBJ2-7; 11 bases match TRBD1. This CDR3 is built from 15 residues. The junction had 5 bases not matched to a gene; V was cut back by 4 bases and J by 2 bases. Looked up from germline, CDR1 is SGHNT and CDR2 is YYREEE (reference sequence).

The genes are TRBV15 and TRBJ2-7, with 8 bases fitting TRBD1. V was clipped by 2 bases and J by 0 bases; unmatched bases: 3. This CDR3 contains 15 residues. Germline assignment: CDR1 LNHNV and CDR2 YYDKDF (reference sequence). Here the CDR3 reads CATSRPGQASYEQYF. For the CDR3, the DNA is TGTGCCACCAGCAGACCGGGACAGGCCTCCTACGAGCAGTACTTC.

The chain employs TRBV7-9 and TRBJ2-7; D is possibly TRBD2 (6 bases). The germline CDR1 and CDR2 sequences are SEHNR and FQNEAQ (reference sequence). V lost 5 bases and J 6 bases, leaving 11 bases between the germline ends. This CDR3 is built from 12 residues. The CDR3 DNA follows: TGTGCCAGCAGCGCACGCGGGGCCGAGCAGTACTTC. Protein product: CASSARGAEQYF.

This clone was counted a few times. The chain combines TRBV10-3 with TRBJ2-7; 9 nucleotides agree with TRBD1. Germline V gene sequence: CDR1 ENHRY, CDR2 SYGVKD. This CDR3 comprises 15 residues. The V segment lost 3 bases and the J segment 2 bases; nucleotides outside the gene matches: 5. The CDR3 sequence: CAISDPGQGTYEQYF. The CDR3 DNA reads TGTGCCATCAGTGATCCGGGACAGGGAACCTACGAGCAGTACTTC.

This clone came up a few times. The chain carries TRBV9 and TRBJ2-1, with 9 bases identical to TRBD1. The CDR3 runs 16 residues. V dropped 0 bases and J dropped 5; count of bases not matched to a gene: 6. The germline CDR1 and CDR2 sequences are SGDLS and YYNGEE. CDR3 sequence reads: CASSVGIQGANNEQFF. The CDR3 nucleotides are TGTGCCAGCAGCGTAGGGATACAGGGGGCCAACAATGAGCAGTTCTTC. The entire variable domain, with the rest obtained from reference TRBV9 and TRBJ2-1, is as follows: DSGVTQTPKHLITATGQRVTLRCSPRSGDLSVYWYQQSLDQGLQFLIQYYNGEERAKGNILERFSAQQFPDLHSELNLSSLELGDSALYFCASSVGIQGANNEQFFGPGTRLTVL.

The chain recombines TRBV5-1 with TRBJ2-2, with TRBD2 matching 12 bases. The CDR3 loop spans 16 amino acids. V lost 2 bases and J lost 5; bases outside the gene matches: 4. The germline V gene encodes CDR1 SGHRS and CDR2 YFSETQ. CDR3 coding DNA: TGCGCCAGCAGCTTACTAGCGGGGGGCCCGACCGGGGAGCTGTTTTTT. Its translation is CASSLLAGGPTGELFF.

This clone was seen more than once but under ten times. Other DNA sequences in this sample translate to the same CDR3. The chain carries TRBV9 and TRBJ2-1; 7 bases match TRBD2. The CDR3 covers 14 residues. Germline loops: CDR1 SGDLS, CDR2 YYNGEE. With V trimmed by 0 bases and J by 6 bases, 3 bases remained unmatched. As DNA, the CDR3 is TGTGCCAGCAGCGTAGTAGGGACTATCAATGAGCAGTTCTTC. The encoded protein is CASSVVGTINEQFF.

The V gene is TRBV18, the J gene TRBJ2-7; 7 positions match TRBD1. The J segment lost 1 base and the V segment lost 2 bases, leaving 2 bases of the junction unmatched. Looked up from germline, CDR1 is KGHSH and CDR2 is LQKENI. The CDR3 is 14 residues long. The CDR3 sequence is CASSPGQDSYEQYF. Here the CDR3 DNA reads TGTGCCAGCTCACCAGGACAGGATTCCTACGAGCAGTACTTC.

The CDR3 sequence is CASSSRQGSYEQYF. The DNA of the CDR3 is TGTGCCAGCAGCTCACGACAGGGGTCCTACGAGCAGTACTTC. The V and J genes are TRBV7-3 and TRBJ2-7; 8 positions agree with TRBD1. This CDR3 has 14 residues. Germline V gene data show CDR1 as SGHTA and CDR2 as FQGTGA. The V gene end was trimmed by 4 bases and the J gene end by 1 base; junction bases not matched to a gene: 3.

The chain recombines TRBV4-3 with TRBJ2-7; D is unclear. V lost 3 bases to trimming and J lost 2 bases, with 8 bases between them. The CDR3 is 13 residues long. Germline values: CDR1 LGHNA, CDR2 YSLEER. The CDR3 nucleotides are TGCGCCAGCAGCCACGCGCTGACCTACGAGCAGTACTTC. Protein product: CASSHALTYEQYF.

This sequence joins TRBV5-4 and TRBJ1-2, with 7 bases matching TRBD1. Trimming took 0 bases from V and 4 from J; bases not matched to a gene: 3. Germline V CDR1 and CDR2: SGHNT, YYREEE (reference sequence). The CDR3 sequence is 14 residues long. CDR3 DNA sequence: TGTGCCAGCAGCTTGGAGGGACAGCGCTATGGCTACACCTTC. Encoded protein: CASSLEGQRYGYTF.

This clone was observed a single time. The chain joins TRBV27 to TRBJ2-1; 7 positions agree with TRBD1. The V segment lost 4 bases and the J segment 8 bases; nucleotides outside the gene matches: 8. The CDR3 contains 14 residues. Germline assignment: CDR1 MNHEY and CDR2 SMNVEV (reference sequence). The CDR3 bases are TGTGCCAGCAGTTCGGAAACAGGGGTAGATGAGCAGTTCTTC. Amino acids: CASSSETGVDEQFF.

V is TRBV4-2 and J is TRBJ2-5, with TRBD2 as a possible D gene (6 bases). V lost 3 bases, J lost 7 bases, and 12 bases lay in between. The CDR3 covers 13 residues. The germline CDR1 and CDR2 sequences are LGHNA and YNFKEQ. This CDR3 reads CASSQGDSGTQYF. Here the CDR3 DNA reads TGTGCCAGCAGCCAGGGGGACTCCGGGACCCAGTACTTC.

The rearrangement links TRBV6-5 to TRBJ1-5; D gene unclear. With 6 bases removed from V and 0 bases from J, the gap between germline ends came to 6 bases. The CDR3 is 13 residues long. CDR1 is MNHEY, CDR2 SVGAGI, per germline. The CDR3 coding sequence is TGTGCCAGCAGGGGCTATAGCAATCAGCCCCAGCATTTT. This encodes CASRGYSNQPQHF.

The CDR3 is CASRPTGDTGELFF. The CDR3, as DNA: TGCGCCAGCAGACCGACAGGGGATACCGGGGAGCTGTTTTTT. V gene TRBV10-1 combines with J gene TRBJ2-2; TRBD1 agrees at 8 bases. The germline CDR1 and CDR2 sequences are WNHNN and SYGVQD (reference sequence). CDR3 length: 14 amino acids. V gave up 6 bases and J gave up 5 bases; unmatched junction bases: 5.

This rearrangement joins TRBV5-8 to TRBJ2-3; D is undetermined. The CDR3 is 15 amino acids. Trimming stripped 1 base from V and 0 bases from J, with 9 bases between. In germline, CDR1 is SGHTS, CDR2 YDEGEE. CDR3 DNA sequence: TGTGCCAGCAGCTTGCTGCGGTCCAGCACAGATACGCAGTATTTT. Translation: CASSLLRSSTDTQYF.

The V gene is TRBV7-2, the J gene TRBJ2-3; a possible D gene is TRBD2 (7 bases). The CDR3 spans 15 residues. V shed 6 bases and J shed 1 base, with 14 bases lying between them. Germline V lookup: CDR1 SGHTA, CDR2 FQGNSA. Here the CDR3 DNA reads TGTGCCAGCAGTCCGTTGGGGGGGCGCACAGATACGCAGTATTTT. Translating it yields CASSPLGGRTDTQYF.

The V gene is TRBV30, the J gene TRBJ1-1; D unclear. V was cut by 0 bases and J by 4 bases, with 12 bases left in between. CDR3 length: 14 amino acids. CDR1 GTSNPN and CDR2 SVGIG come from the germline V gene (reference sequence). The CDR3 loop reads CAWSVPGWLTEAFF. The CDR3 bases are TGTGCCTGGAGTGTACCGGGGTGGCTCACTGAAGCTTTCTTT.